Presented here are 29 T cell receptor beta chains from one specimen sequenced in a study of human T cells and chemical hapten exposure. Time point in this sample: patch test 1, 2 weeks after DPC sensitization. Treatment: therapeutic diphenylcyclopropenone sensitization with weekly scalp DPC. Unfractionated whole blood was the source of the extracted total RNA. In TCRdb, the RACE reads were re-called with MiXCR into one record per CDR3 protein. In the table there are roughly 34,000 distinct CDR3 sequences, 5% to 8% of which are singletons. The sample in question was whole blood, obtained in connection with sensitization to the hapten diphenylcyclopropenone (DPC). These receptors all come from a woman aged 25 to 39 with alopecia areata. Some clones in this sample may be carry-over from other donors' samples.

This clonotype was seen many times. This chain connects TRBV30 to TRBJ2-7, with D possibly TRBD2 on 6 matching bases. Trimming shortened V by 2 bases and J by 0 bases, and 17 bases separated the two germline ends. The CDR3 totals 16 residues. Germline assignment: CDR1 GTSNPN and CDR2 SVGIG (reference sequence). The CDR3 reads CAWSFPRDSDSYEQYF. CDR3 DNA sequence: TGTGCCTGGAGTTTCCCTCGGGACTCAGACTCCTACGAGCAGTACTTC.

This clonotype showed up many times. The rearrangement joins TRBV12-3 or TRBV12-4 to TRBJ1-4; D gene unclear. Trimming removed 3 bases at V and 0 bases at J, with 11 bases between. This CDR3 is 16 amino acids long. CDR3 in DNA: TGTGCCAGCAGTTTGAGAAGCCCATCAACTAATGAAAAACTGTTTTTT. This gives the protein CASSLRSPSTNEKLFF.

The chain is built from TRBV3-1 and TRBJ1-1, with 7 bases that match TRBD1. Per the germline V gene, CDR1 is LGHDT and CDR2 is YNNKEL (reference sequence). J lost 3 bases, V lost 6 bases, and 10 bases had no gene match. There are 15 residues in the CDR3. CDR3 sequence: CASRDETGFDTEAFF. The CDR3 DNA reads as TGTGCCAGCAGGGATGAGACAGGGTTCGACACTGAAGCTTTCTTT.

This clonotype turned up a few times. J is TRBJ1-5 and V is TRBV7-2; D call uncertain. Trimming cost V 5 bases and J 7 bases, with 9 bases left between them. The germline gives CDR1 SGHTA, CDR2 FQGNSA. The CDR3 contains 12 residues. CDR3 loop: CASSPASQPQHF. CDR3 coding DNA: TGTGCCAGCAGCCCTGCGAGCCAGCCCCAGCATTTT. Drawing the rest from reference TRBV7-2 and TRBJ1-5, the complete variable domain is GAGVSQSPSNKVTEKGKDVELRCDPISGHTALYWYRQSLGQGLEFLIYFQGNSAPDKSGLPSDRFSAERTGGSVSTLTIQRTQQEDSAVYLCASSPASQPQHFGDGTRLSIL.

In its sample, this clonotype was seen a few times. This chain links TRBV6-2 or TRBV6-3 with TRBJ2-1; TRBD1 is a possible D gene (7 bases). Germline lookup yields CDR1 MNHEY and CDR2 SVGEGT. The V end lost 6 bases, the J end lost 7 bases, and 19 bases lay between the germline ends. CDR3 length: 15 residues. CDR3 DNA: TGTGCCAGCAGCTCCGGACAGGAAGGGGGGAATGAGCAGTTCTTC. Translated, it gives CASSSGQEGGNEQFF.

J is TRBJ2-7 and V is TRBV7-9; TRBD2 matches 8 bases. After removal of 5 bases from V and 2 bases from J, the junction contained 5 bases not matched to a gene. Germline V gene sequence: CDR1 SEHNR, CDR2 FQNEAQ (reference sequence). CDR3 size: 14 residues. In nucleotides, the CDR3 is TGTGCCAGCAGCCTTAGCGGGGAGACCTACGAGCAGTACTTC. It yields the protein CASSLSGETYEQYF.

This clonotype came up a few times. The V gene is TRBV12-3 or TRBV12-4, the J gene TRBJ1-4, with unresolved D. The ends were cut back, 6 bases at V and 0 bases at J, with 11 bases in the middle. CDR3 length equals 15 residues. The CDR3 loop is CASSALDATNEKLFF. CDR3 in DNA: TGTGCCAGCAGCGCCCTCGATGCAACTAATGAAAAACTGTTTTTT.

The genes are TRBV28 and TRBJ2-5; a weak D match, TRBD1 (5 bases). The germline V gene encodes CDR1 MDHEN and CDR2 SYDVKM. The V gene lost 4 bases and the J gene lost 5 bases, with 17 bases spanning the gap. This CDR3 is built from 15 residues. The CDR3 region is CASSSPRQFVETQYF. Written as DNA, the CDR3 is TGTGCCAGCAGTTCCCCTAGACAGTTCGTGGAGACCCAGTACTTC. Full variable domain (rest looked up from reference TRBV28 and TRBJ2-5): DVKVTQSSRYLVKRTGEKVFLECVQDMDHENMFWYRQDPGLGLRLIYFSYDVKMKEKGDIPEGYSVSREKKERFSLILESASTNQTSMYLCASSSPRQFVETQYFGPGTRLLVL.

This clonotype was observed at least ten times. The chain has TRBV12-3 or TRBV12-4 and TRBJ1-3, with D unclear. V was shortened by 5 bases and J by 3 bases, with 8 bases between the two germline ends. The CDR3 length is 13 residues. The CDR3 DNA sequence: TGTGCCAGCAGTGCGGACGGTGGAAACACCATATATTTT. This codes for CASSADGGNTIYF.

This clonotype was detected many times. This chain uses TRBV7-6 with TRBJ2-3; D is ambiguous. V dropped 1 base and J dropped 2 bases, with 10 bases sitting between them. This CDR3 is 15 amino acids long. Germline loops: CDR1 SGHVS, CDR2 FNYEAQ. The DNA for the CDR3 is TGTGCCAGCAGCTTAGAAGCGCCAACCACAGATACGCAGTATTTT. Its translation: CASSLEAPTTDTQYF.

This clonotype was counted ten times or more. The genes are TRBV28 and TRBJ1-6; D not resolved. The CDR3 is 14 residues long. Per the germline V gene, CDR1 is MDHEN and CDR2 is SYDVKM. Trimming stripped 5 bases from V and 9 bases from J, with 14 bases between. The CDR3: CASSTLLDSSPLHF. CDR3 sequence (DNA): TGTGCCAGCAGTACCTTATTGGATAGTTCACCCCTCCACTTT.

This sequence joins TRBV11-3 and TRBJ2-5; D is tentatively TRBD1 or TRBD2 (7 bases each). The CDR3 length is 18 residues. Germline V lookup: CDR1 SGHNT, CDR2 YENEEA. The germline V and J ends were trimmed by 0 bases and 5 bases, with 22 bases remaining between them. As DNA, the CDR3 is TGTGCCAGCAGCTTAGACCTCATCAGGGGGGGGCTTGGTGAGACCCAGTACTTC. The encoded protein is CASSLDLIRGGLGETQYF.

The table lists this clonotype with many counts. The chain joins TRBV3-1 to TRBJ2-5; TRBD2 might be the D (8 bases). This CDR3 is built from 18 residues. The V and J ends lost 8 bases and 1 base respectively, with 26 bases between them. CDR1 and CDR2 from the germline V gene are LGHDT and YNNKEL (reference sequence). The DNA of the CDR3 is TGTGCCAGCCGCCTTAGGGGGCTAGCGGGCCGCTCCCAAGAGACCCAGTACTTC. It codes for CASRLRGLAGRSQETQYF.

This clonotype was seen ten or more times. The chain carries TRBV3-1 and TRBJ2-7; a weak D match, TRBD1 (6 bases). The CDR3 runs 14 residues. Germline loops: CDR1 LGHDT, CDR2 YNNKEL (reference sequence). The germline V and J ends were trimmed by 4 bases and 6 bases, with 16 bases remaining between them. The CDR3 region has the DNA TGTGCCAGCAGCCGACAGGATTCGAAGTCCGAGCAGTACTTC. This gives the protein CASSRQDSKSEQYF.

The chain recombines TRBV7-2 with TRBJ2-1; the D gene could be TRBD1 or TRBD2 (5 bases each). The CDR3 runs to 16 residues. The V gene's germline CDR1 is SGHTA and CDR2 FQGNSA. V was clipped by 6 bases and J by 4 bases, with 19 bases between them. CDR3 amino acids: CASRRSLGTAYNEQFF. Written as DNA, the CDR3 is TGTGCCAGCAGACGTTCGCTCGGGACGGCGTACAATGAGCAGTTCTTC.

In this sample, this clonotype turned up a few times. This chain uses TRBV18 with TRBJ2-5; unclear D gene. CDR3 size: 13 residues. Trimming pared 3 bases from V and 4 bases from J, leaving 9 bases between. Germline values: CDR1 KGHSH, CDR2 LQKENI. CDR3 nucleotides: TGTGCCAGCTCACCTAACTACGGAGAGACCCAGTACTTC. Translating it yields CASSPNYGETQYF.

This clonotype was recorded a few times. The chain couples TRBV29-1 to TRBJ2-3; D is perhaps TRBD2 (5 bases). This CDR3 contains 15 residues. Germline V gene lookup returns CDR1 SQVTM and CDR2 ANQGSEA. Trimming removed 6 bases at V and 0 bases at J, with 16 bases between. CDR3 residues: CSVDDGGPSTDTQYF. The CDR3 region has the DNA TGCAGCGTCGACGACGGAGGTCCTAGCACAGATACGCAGTATTTT.

The genes are TRBV7-2 and TRBJ2-3, with 11 nucleotides matching TRBD2. V lost 5 bases, J lost 5 bases, and 6 bases stayed unmatched. Looked up from germline, CDR1 is SGHTA and CDR2 is FQGNSA. The CDR3 has 15 residues. The CDR3 reads CASSRTGTSGDTQYF. CDR3 DNA sequence: TGTGCCAGCAGCCGGACCGGGACTAGCGGAGATACGCAGTATTTT.

This clonotype was seen a handful of times. The V gene is TRBV28, the J gene TRBJ1-4; D not resolved. CDR1 and CDR2 (germline): MDHEN, SYDVKM. The CDR3 is 16 amino acids. V was shortened by 5 bases and J by 4 bases, with 17 bases between the two germline ends. In nucleotides, the CDR3 is TGTGCCAGCAGTAATGGAGGGCTCCGAAATAATGAAAAACTGTTTTTT. Translation gives CASSNGGLRNNEKLFF.

This clonotype was recorded at least ten times. The J gene is TRBJ2-1, the V gene TRBV30, with 9 bases fitting TRBD2. The germline CDR1 and CDR2 sequences are GTSNPN and SVGIG (reference sequence). This CDR3 has 15 amino acids. Germline trimming cut 2 bases from V and 6 bases from J; bases unmatched to any gene: 8. The chain's CDR3 is CAWSWLAGRVNEQFF. In DNA form, the CDR3 reads TGTGCCTGGAGTTGGCTAGCGGGGAGGGTCAATGAGCAGTTCTTC.

The chain is built from TRBV25-1 and TRBJ2-1; TRBD2 matches 8 bases. There are 16 residues in the CDR3. CDR1 and CDR2 from the germline V gene are MGHDK and SYGVNS. The trim removed 3 bases at V and 6 bases at J, leaving 10 bases unmatched. The chain's CDR3 is CASSEVLGTRRNEQFF. The CDR3 nucleotides read TGTGCCAGCAGTGAGGTTTTGGGGACTAGACGCAATGAGCAGTTCTTC.

This chain joins TRBV10-3 and TRBJ1-1, with TRBD1 as a possible D gene (5 bases). The CDR3 extends over 15 amino acids. V lost 0 bases to trimming and J lost 1 base, with 9 bases between them. The germline V gene encodes CDR1 ENHRY and CDR2 SYGVKD. The CDR3 nucleotides are TGTGCCATCAGTGAGTCCGGGACGGCGAACACTGAAGCTTTCTTT. Its protein product is CAISESGTANTEAFF.

This clonotype appeared many times. The rearrangement links TRBV2 to TRBJ1-1; D is perhaps TRBD1 (6 bases). Germline CDR1 SNHLY, CDR2 FYNNEI. The CDR3 has 16 residues. V lost 7 bases and J 1 base, leaving 19 bases between the germline ends. CDR3 residues: CASMGTTLEGNTEAFF. CDR3 DNA sequence: TGTGCCAGCATGGGGACAACTCTTGAGGGGAACACTGAAGCTTTCTTT.

This clonotype has a count of ten or more. The V gene is TRBV25-1, the J gene TRBJ2-7; D not resolved. Germline V gives CDR1 MGHDK, CDR2 SYGVNS. The CDR3 length is 12 residues. V gave up 5 bases and J gave up 3 bases, with 8 bases separating them. CDR3 sequence (DNA): TGTGCCAGCAGTTTAGTTGGCTACGAGCAGTACTTC. Amino acids: CASSLVGYEQYF.

This clonotype was picked up a small number of times. This chain connects TRBV3-1 to TRBJ1-1; the match to TRBD1 covers 8 bases. Germline V gene sequence: CDR1 LGHDT, CDR2 YNNKEL (reference sequence). The CDR3 runs 16 residues. The junction had 8 bases not matched to a gene; V was cut back by 4 bases and J by 1 base. The CDR3 spells CASSRYTGQANTEAFF. The CDR3 DNA reads as TGTGCCAGCAGCCGATATACGGGACAGGCGAACACTGAAGCTTTCTTT.

In its sample, this clonotype was seen a few times. The chain combines TRBV7-6 with TRBJ2-3; TRBD2 matches 14 bases. The CDR3 spans 18 residues. Germline V gene lookup returns CDR1 SGHVS and CDR2 FNYEAQ. The J segment lost 0 bases and the V segment lost 4 bases, leaving 6 bases of the junction unmatched. CDR3 nucleotides: TGTGCCAGCAGCTCCCAGACTAGCGGGGGGGCAAGCACAGATACGCAGTATTTT. This translates into CASSSQTSGGASTDTQYF.

Many counts were recorded for this clonotype. V usage is TRBV6-5 and J usage is TRBJ2-7; D is perhaps TRBD2 (7 bases). The CDR3 has 15 residues. The germline V gene encodes CDR1 MNHEY and CDR2 SVGAGI. The germline V and J ends were trimmed by 2 bases and 3 bases, with 14 bases remaining between them. The CDR3 sequence is CASSYGGGGLYEQYF. The CDR3 nucleotides are TGTGCCAGCAGTTACGGGGGGGGGGGGCTCTACGAGCAGTACTTC.

CDR3 DNA: TGTGCCAGCAGCTTAGATCTATTCCAGCCCCAGCATTTT. It yields the protein CASSLDLFQPQHF. The chain recombines TRBV11-2 with TRBJ1-5; D gene unclear. CDR3 length equals 13 residues. Germline CDR1 SGHAT, CDR2 FQNNGV. Trimming pared 0 bases from V and 7 bases from J, leaving 7 bases between. The full variable domain, rest sourced from reference TRBV11-2 and TRBJ1-5, is EAGVAQSPRYKIIEKRQSVAFWCNPISGHATLYWYQQILGQGPKLLIQFQNNGVVDDSQLPKDRFSAERLKGVDSTLKIQPAKLEDSAVYLCASSLDLFQPQHFGDGTRLSIL.

This chain joins TRBV27 and TRBJ1-2; D is ambiguous. This CDR3 comprises 14 residues. V was cut by 0 bases and J by 4 bases, with 9 bases left in between. CDR1 is MNHEY and CDR2 is SMNVEV in the germline V gene (reference sequence). This CDR3 is CASSLSSAGYGYTF. CDR3 in DNA: TGTGCCAGCAGTTTATCCTCCGCGGGCTATGGCTACACCTTC.